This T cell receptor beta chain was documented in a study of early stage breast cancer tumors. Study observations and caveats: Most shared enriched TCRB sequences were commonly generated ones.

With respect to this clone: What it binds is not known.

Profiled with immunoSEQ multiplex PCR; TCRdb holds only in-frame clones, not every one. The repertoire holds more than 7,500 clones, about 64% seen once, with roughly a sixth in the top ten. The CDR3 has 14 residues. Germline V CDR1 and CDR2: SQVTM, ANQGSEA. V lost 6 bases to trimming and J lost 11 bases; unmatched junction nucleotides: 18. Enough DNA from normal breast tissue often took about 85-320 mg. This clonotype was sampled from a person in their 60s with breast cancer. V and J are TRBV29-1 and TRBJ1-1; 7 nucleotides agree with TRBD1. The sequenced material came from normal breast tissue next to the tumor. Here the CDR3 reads CSVTPIGGQEGAFF. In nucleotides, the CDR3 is TGCAGCGTAACTCCGATTGGAGGACAGGAGGGGGCTTTCTTT. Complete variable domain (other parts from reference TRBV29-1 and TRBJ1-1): SAVISQKPSRDICQRGTSLTIQCQVDSQVTMMFWYRQQPGQSLTLIATANQGSEATYESGFVIDKFPISRPNLTFSTLTVSNMSPEDSSIYLCSVTPIGGQEGAFFGQGTRLTVV.